The rows below give T cell receptor beta chains drawn from one sample of a study of blood T cell repertoires in COVID-19. Method: immunoSEQ multiplex PCR; TCRdb's copy keeps in-frame clones and lacks some. The data show a few hundred thousand clones, roughly 84% seen once. The sequenced sample was peripheral blood. Receptors were obtained from a woman aged 18-30 years with acute or convalescent COVID-19. The CDR3 runs from the conserved cysteine through the conserved F or W. A D gene is named only where the DNA matches it firmly. Clone size, where shown, is once, few, many, or a class for clones that have expanded.

clone_size d_call j_call v_call cdr3_nt cdr3_aa
- - TRBJ2-3 TRBV5-5 TGTGCCAGCAGCTTTGGGGGGGATACGCAGTATTTT CASSFGGDTQYF
- - TRBJ1-1 TRBV24-1 TGTGCCACGCGCCGGGGGGCTGAGTCTGAAGCTTTCTTT CATRRGAESEAFF
- TRBD1 TRBJ1-5 TRBV15 TGTGCCACCAGCAGATCCGGGACAGTAGGCCAGCCCCAGCATTTT CATSRSGTVGQPQHF
- TRBD2 TRBJ2-1 TRBV7-6 TGTGCCAGCAGCTTAGTGGCTAGCGGCTACAATGAGCAGTTCTTC CASSLVASGYNEQFF
- - TRBJ1-2 TRBV3-1/TRBV3-2 TGTGCCAGCAGCCTCCGGGATCCCGTATCGCCCCTCTATGGCTACACCTTC CASSLRDPVSPLYGYTF
- TRBD1 TRBJ1-2 TRBV19 TGTGCCAGTAGTATCCATCTCCAGGGGGCCCATGGCTACACCTTC CASSIHLQGAHGYTF
- - TRBJ1-5 TRBV27 TGTGCCAGCAGTTCTCTCAATCAGCCCCAGCATTTT CASSSLNQPQHF
- TRBD2 TRBJ2-1 TRBV29-1 TGCAGCGTTGAAGGGGGTGCTAGCGGGGGATCTTCCTACAATGAGCAGTTCTTC CSVEGGASGGSSYNEQFF
- - TRBJ2-3 TRBV14 TGTGCCAGCAGCCAAGATTTGGGGGCAGGGACAGATACGCAGTATTTT CASSQDLGAGTDTQYF
few - TRBJ2-1 TRBV6-2/TRBV6-3 TGTGCCAGCAGCCCCCGGAGGGGAGCGCAGTTCTTC CASSPRRGAQFF
once TRBD1 TRBJ2-3 TRBV7-9 TGTGCCAGCAGTTTCGGACAGGGGACGGGGTCAGATACGCAGTATTTT CASSFGQGTGSDTQYF
- - TRBJ2-7 TRBV10-3 TGTGCCATCAGTGAATCGGCGGGGACCCCCTACGAGCAGTACTTC CAISESAGTPYEQYF
- TRBD1 TRBJ2-1 TRBV9 TGTGCCAGCAGTGATACAGGGGGCGCGTACAATGAGCAGTTCTTC CASSDTGGAYNEQFF
few TRBD2 TRBJ2-1 TRBV5-5 TGTGCCAGCAGCTTCTCTTCGATAGCGGGAGGGCCTAGCTCCTACAATGAGCAGTTCTTC CASSFSSIAGGPSSYNEQFF
- TRBD1 TRBJ1-5 TRBV18 TGTGCCAGCTCACCGGGACAGGGACAGTACTGGAGCAATCAGCCCCAGCATTTT CASSPGQGQYWSNQPQHF
once - TRBJ1-1 TRBV4-2 TGTGCCAGCAGCCCAGGGAACTTTAACACTGAAGCTTTCTTT CASSPGNFNTEAFF
- - TRBJ1-6 TRBV6-1 TGTGCCAGCGCCAGAAGGGGGAAGAATTCACCCCTCCACTTT CASARRGKNSPLHF
few - TRBJ2-2 TRBV5-6 TGTGCCAGCAGCTTGCTATACACCGGGGAGCTGTTTTTT CASSLLYTGELFF
- TRBD1 TRBJ1-1 TRBV30 TGTGCCTGGAGAGTTACAGGGGGGAACACTGAAGCTTTCTTT CAWRVTGGNTEAFF
- TRBD2 TRBJ2-3 TRBV5-1 TGCGCCAGCAAGGGCGGGAGGGCCTCGGCAGATACGCAGTATTTT CASKGGRASADTQYF
- - TRBJ2-7 TRBV30 TGTGCCTGGAACAGACAGGCCTACGAGCAGTACTTC CAWNRQAYEQYF
- - TRBJ1-5 TRBV30 TGTGCCTGGAGTGTCGGTCAGCCCCAGCATTTT CAWSVGQPQHF
- - TRBJ1-4 TRBV6-5 TGTGCCAGCAGTTACTCATGGGGGCTGCGGGAAAAACTGTTTTTT CASSYSWGLREKLFF
- - TRBJ2-7 TRBV18 TGTGCCAGCTCAGATCGGACTTCTTACGAGCAGTACTTC CASSDRTSYEQYF
- TRBD2 TRBJ2-4 TRBV28 TGTGCCAGCAGTCCCCCGGGAGGTTTAGCCAAAAACATTCAGTACTTC CASSPPGGLAKNIQYF
- TRBD1 TRBJ1-6 TRBV10-3 TGTGCCATCAGCAGAGACAGGGGGGACAATTCACCCCTCCACTTT CAISRDRGDNSPLHF
- TRBD1 TRBJ2-7 TRBV5-6 TGTGCCAGCAGCCGATGGGGACAGGGTTACGAGCAGTACTTC CASSRWGQGYEQYF
- - TRBJ1-1 TRBV15 TGTGCCACCAGCAGCCCCGACAGGTTGACTGAAGCTTTCTTT CATSSPDRLTEAFF
- - TRBJ2-1 TRBV9 TGTGCCAGCAGCGTAGGAGCGGTGCTTTACAATGAGCAGTTCTTC CASSVGAVLYNEQFF